Presented here are 10 T cell receptor beta chains from one specimen sequenced in a study of read filtering for tumor transcriptome and immune sequencing. This library used around 0.4 ug RNA and molecular barcoded adaptors spanning alpha/delta and beta/gamma chains. TCRdb re-called the reads with MiXCR, one entry per CDR3 protein. Among 39,000 or so distinct CDR3 sequences listed, 14% were seen once. The sample consisted of a population of CD138-negative cells sorted from bone marrow. The source is a donor aged 40 or older with multiple myeloma.

In this sample, this clonotype turned up many times. The gene calls are TRBV4-1 and TRBJ1-1; D gene uncertain. Germline V gene sequence: CDR1 MGHRA, CDR2 YSYEKL. V gave up 4 bases and J gave up 0 bases, with 9 bases separating them. CDR3 length equals 14 residues. As DNA, the CDR3 is TGCGCCAGCAGCCTCGGCCGGATGAACACTGAAGCTTTCTTT. Its translation: CASSLGRMNTEAFF.

The sample holds many counts of this clonotype. This chain uses TRBV6-5 with TRBJ2-2; D is perhaps TRBD1 (5 bases). Germline V gene data show CDR1 as MNHEY and CDR2 as SVGAGI. Trimming took off 10 bases at V and 6 bases at J, with 21 bases between the two ends. This CDR3 spans 15 amino acids. CDR3 DNA: TGTGCCACCGGAAAAGAGTACAGGTCCGCCGGGGAGCTGTTTTTT. Protein product: CATGKEYRSAGELFF.

This clonotype was observed at least ten times. The J gene is TRBJ2-7, the V gene TRBV5-1; possibly TRBD1 for D (6 bases). This CDR3 is built from 14 residues. V was pared by 2 bases and J by 1 base, with 10 bases between. Germline V gives CDR1 SGHRS, CDR2 YFSETQ. CDR3 sequence reads: CASSFRGSSYEQYF. The DNA of the CDR3 is TGCGCCAGCAGCTTCAGGGGCAGTTCCTACGAGCAGTACTTC.

This clonotype was recorded many times. The chain carries TRBV12-3 or TRBV12-4 and TRBJ1-6, with TRBD1 matching over 8 bases. V lost 3 bases, J lost 2 bases, and 6 bases stayed unmatched. The CDR3 consists of 17 residues. CDR3 in amino acids: CASSFAGGRAYNSPLHF. CDR3 DNA: TGTGCCAGCAGTTTCGCAGGGGGCCGGGCCTATAATTCACCCCTCCACTTT.

This clonotype occurred a few times. A much larger clone differs by one base, so this may be a read error. The V and J genes are TRBV7-9 and TRBJ1-2; D might be TRBD1 (6 bases). This CDR3 is 15 amino acids long. Germline CDR1 is SEHNR and CDR2 is FQNEAQ (reference sequence). CDR3: CASSLAQSGVHGHTF. Written as DNA, the CDR3 is TGTGCCAGCAGCTTAGCGCAGTCAGGGGTCCATGGCCACACCTTC.

This clonotype was seen many times. This rearrangement joins TRBV7-9 to TRBJ2-6; tentatively, D is TRBD1 (7 bases). Between the trimmed V and J ends, which lost 5 bases and 0 bases, there was a span of 20 bases. The CDR3 runs 19 residues. CDR1 and CDR2 (germline): SEHNR, FQNEAQ (reference sequence). DNA for the CDR3: TGTGCCAGCAGCACCTCTGGAGGGGGCGTCAGCTCTGGGGCCAACGTCCTGACTTTC. Translating it yields CASSTSGGGVSSGANVLTF.

This clonotype was detected only a few times. V gene TRBV2 combines with J gene TRBJ2-1; perhaps TRBD2 as D (6 bases). The length of the CDR3 is 12 residues. From germline, CDR1 is SNHLY and CDR2 FYNNEI. The chain's CDR3 is CKEGSGGDEQFF. As DNA, the CDR3 is TGTAAGGAGGGCTCCGGCGGGGATGAGCAGTTCTTC.

As regards this clonotype: The likely explanation is a read error, given a far larger clone one base away. CDR3: CASSDTGNNEQYF. As DNA, the CDR3 is TGTGCCAGCAGTGATACCGGAAACAATGAGCAGTACTTC. The V call is TRBV25-1, the J call TRBJ2-7; unclear D gene. Trimming stripped 3 bases from V and 7 bases from J, with 13 bases between. This CDR3 comprises 13 residues. Germline CDR1 reads MGHDK; CDR2 reads SYGVNS.

For this clonotype: Since no conserved phenylalanine or tryptophan closes the CDR3, a read error is the likely cause. Because the CDR3's place on the DNA is in doubt, the DNA is left out and the CDR3 is given as listed by TCRdb. The chain combines TRBV2 with TRBJ2-1; whether TRBD1, the table's D call, matches the DNA was not checked. The CDR3 spans 15 amino acids, including both terminal residues. CDR1 SNHLY and CDR2 FYNNEI come from the germline V gene. This chain's CDR3 is CASSEDRGPYNEQVY.

In its sample, this clonotype was seen many times. The chain employs TRBV20-1 and TRBJ1-1; the match to TRBD1 covers 7 bases. V lost 4 bases, J lost 0 bases, and 8 bases stayed unmatched. The CDR3 covers 15 residues. Germline V gene sequence: CDR1 DFQATT, CDR2 SNEGSKA (reference sequence). The CDR3, as DNA: TGCAGTGCTATCGGACAGGCCCACATGAACACTGAAGCTTTCTTT. Its translation is CSAIGQAHMNTEAFF.